Following are 20 T cell receptor beta chains from one sample sequenced in a study of cytomegalovirus exposure and HLA in healthy donors. In the PCR, 60 Vbeta and 13 Jbeta primers were used. The protocol was immunoSEQ multiplex PCR, while the TCRdb copy is restricted to in-frame clones and leaves out a portion. The sample records 130,000 or so clones, 75% to 80% being singletons. Material for sequencing was PBMCs. These receptors originate from a woman between 35 and 50 years old in good health and CMV-seronegative.

V and J are TRBV6-1 and TRBJ1-1; D is unclear. The ends were cut back, 7 bases at V and 0 bases at J, with 12 bases in the middle. The CDR3 runs to 14 residues. CDR1 and CDR2 from the germline V gene are MNHNS and SASEGT. The CDR3 reads CASMGSNMNTEAFF. In DNA form, the CDR3 reads TGTGCCAGCATGGGCAGTAACATGAACACTGAAGCTTTCTTT.

The chain carries TRBV5-4 and TRBJ1-2; 7 bases map to TRBD1. Germline V CDR1 and CDR2: SGHNT, YYREEE (reference sequence). V was clipped by 5 bases and J by 6 bases; unmatched bases: 7. The CDR3 consists of 13 residues. The CDR3 DNA reads TGTGCCAGCAGAGACAGGGAGGTCCATGGCTACACCTTC. Its protein product is CASRDREVHGYTF.

The V call is TRBV5-1, the J call TRBJ2-3; 10 bases agree with TRBD2. J gave up 1 base and V 3 bases, and 2 bases lay outside the gene matches. CDR1 is SGHRS, CDR2 YFSETQ, per germline. The CDR3 is 15 residues long. CDR3 in DNA: TGCGCCAGCAGCTGGACTAGCGGACGCACAGATACGCAGTATTTT. This translates into CASSWTSGRTDTQYF. The whole variable domain, filled in from reference TRBV5-1 and TRBJ2-3, reads KAGVTQTPRYLIKTRGQQVTLSCSPISGHRSVSWYQQTPGQGLQFLFEYFSETQRNKGNFPGRFSGRQFSNSRSEMNVSTLELGDSALYLCASSWTSGRTDTQYFGPGTRLTVL.

V is TRBV5-1 and J is TRBJ1-2; D call uncertain. The V end lost 4 bases, the J end lost 6 bases, and 16 bases lay between the germline ends. Germline V gene data show CDR1 as SGHRS and CDR2 as YFSETQ. The length of the CDR3 is 14 residues. This CDR3 is CASSDQDGGHGYTF. The CDR3 nucleotides are TGCGCCAGCAGCGATCAGGACGGAGGGCATGGCTACACCTTC.

This chain joins TRBV7-6 and TRBJ1-6; TRBD1 is a possible D gene (6 bases). The CDR3 is 20 amino acids. The V gene lost 1 base and the J gene lost 0 bases, with 19 bases spanning the gap. Germline V CDR1 and CDR2: SGHVS, FNYEAQ. CDR3 DNA: TGTGCCAGCAGCTTAGGTCCGCCGATGCAGGGGAGCTCCTATAATTCACCCCTCCACTTT. Its translation: CASSLGPPMQGSSYNSPLHF. The variable domain in full, with the rest retrieved from reference TRBV7-6 and TRBJ1-6, is GAGVSQSPRYKVTKRGQDVALRCDPISGHVSLYWYRQALGQGPEFLTYFNYEAQQDKSGLPNDRFSAERPEGSISTLTIQRTEQRDSAMYRCASSLGPPMQGSSYNSPLHFGNGTRLTVT.

This clone is a singleton in its sample. The chain combines TRBV5-1 with TRBJ2-7; maybe TRBD2 (6 bases). Germline V gene data show CDR1 as SGHRS and CDR2 as YFSETQ. This CDR3 has 14 residues. Trimming took off 4 bases at V and 1 base at J, with 12 bases between the two ends. The CDR3 region has the DNA TGCGCCAGCAGCCCCCCGCGGGAATCCTACGAGCAGTACTTC. The encoded protein is CASSPPRESYEQYF.

This clone came up once. V gene TRBV5-4 combines with J gene TRBJ2-5; D perhaps matches TRBD2 (5 bases). Looked up from germline, CDR1 is SGHNT and CDR2 is YYREEE (reference sequence). This CDR3 is built from 14 residues. The germline V and J ends were trimmed by 4 bases and 4 bases, with 14 bases remaining between them. The CDR3, as DNA: TGTGCCAGCAGCCGTCGACTACCCCCAGAGACCCAGTACTTC. This encodes CASSRRLPPETQYF.

V usage is TRBV7-9 and J usage is TRBJ2-6, with TRBD1 as a possible D gene (6 bases). The ends were cut back, 11 bases at V and 0 bases at J, with 14 bases in the middle. From germline, CDR1 is SEHNR and CDR2 FQNEAQ (reference sequence). CDR3 size: 15 residues. CDR3 DNA: TGTGCCGTCGATGTGGGGGCCTCTGGGGCCAACGTCCTGACTTTC. This encodes CAVDVGASGANVLTF. Full variable domain (remainder filled in from reference TRBV7-9 and TRBJ2-6): DTGVSQNPRHKITKRGQNVTFRCDPISEHNRLYWYRQTLGQGPEFLTYFQNEAQLEKSRLLSDRFSAERPKGSFSTLEIQRTEQGDSAMYLCAVDVGASGANVLTFGAGSRLTVL.

This chain uses TRBV2 with TRBJ2-5; possible D gene TRBD1, 6 bases. CDR3 length: 14 amino acids. CDR1 is SNHLY, CDR2 FYNNEI, per germline. Trimming cost V 8 bases and J 5 bases, with 18 bases left between them. The CDR3 sequence is CASAAGQRGETQYF. The CDR3 nucleotides read TGTGCCAGCGCCGCCGGACAAAGGGGGGAGACCCAGTACTTC.

The V call is TRBV15, the J call TRBJ2-7, with 7 positions matching TRBD1. CDR3 length: 13 residues. Germline CDR1 LNHNV, CDR2 YYDKDF (reference sequence). The trim removed 6 bases at V and 3 bases at J, leaving 5 bases unmatched. The CDR3 DNA is TGTGCCACCAGTAAGGGGGCCCACTACGAGCAGTACTTC. Translated: CATSKGAHYEQYF.

The rearrangement uses TRBV5-5 and TRBJ2-5; D is uncertain. The CDR3 spans 13 residues. Germline lookup yields CDR1 SGHKS and CDR2 YYEKEE (reference sequence). The V and J ends lost 5 bases and 5 bases respectively, with 13 bases between them. CDR3 DNA sequence: TGTGCCAGCAGTCTAACAGTACAGGAGACCCAGTACTTC. Translated: CASSLTVQETQYF.

The chain combines TRBV6-5 with TRBJ2-2, with TRBD1 as a possible D gene (6 bases). CDR1 and CDR2 (germline): MNHEY, SVGAGI. Between the trimmed V and J ends, which lost 2 bases and 2 bases, there was a span of 9 bases. The CDR3 contains 15 residues. CDR3 in amino acids: CASSYRQDNTGELFF. The DNA of the CDR3 is TGTGCCAGCAGTTACAGACAGGACAACACCGGGGAGCTGTTTTTT.

The V and J genes are TRBV11-2 and TRBJ2-7; the match to TRBD1 covers 12 bases. Germline CDR1 SGHAT, CDR2 FQNNGV. V gave up 5 bases and J gave up 7 bases; unmatched junction bases: 3. CDR3 length equals 13 residues. The CDR3 DNA follows: TGTGCCAGCAGCCGGGACAGGGGGCGGGAGCAGTACTTC. Its translation is CASSRDRGREQYF.

A word on this clone: A junction end diverges from the germline sequence, so it may reflect a read error. The V gene is TRBV28, the J gene TRBJ1-1; no clear D gene. This CDR3 contains 12 residues. Germline loops: CDR1 MDHEN, CDR2 SYDVKM. CDR3 loop: CVSSQRPTEAFF. The CDR3 nucleotides are TGTGTCAGCAGCCAGCGCCCCACTGAAGCTTTCTTT.

The genes are TRBV28 and TRBJ1-2; no reliable D call. Germline V gene lookup returns CDR1 MDHEN and CDR2 SYDVKM. V was trimmed by 3 bases and J by 2 bases, leaving 13 bases between them. The CDR3 spans 15 residues. The CDR3 bases are TGTGCCAGCAGTTTGGGTGGAGGGTCCAACTATGGCTACACCTTC. It translates to CASSLGGGSNYGYTF.

The chain joins TRBV7-9 to TRBJ2-7; TRBD2 is a possible D gene (10 bases). Per the germline V gene, CDR1 is SEHNR and CDR2 is FQNEAQ (reference sequence). Trimming took 5 bases from V and 4 from J, leaving 30 bases between them. The CDR3 is 19 residues long. The CDR3 loop is CASSTGTGSTSGMSYEQYF. As DNA, the CDR3 is TGTGCCAGCAGCACCGGGACAGGGAGTACTAGCGGGATGTCATACGAGCAGTACTTC.

In DNA form, the CDR3 reads TGTGCCAGCAGTATTAGCAGGGGGCGCGGTAGTGGCTACACCTTC. Translated: CASSISRGRGSGYTF. The chain employs TRBV6-1 and TRBJ1-2; 8 positions agree with TRBD1. V lost 5 bases and J lost 7; bases outside the gene matches: 12. CDR3 size: 15 residues. The germline CDR1 and CDR2 sequences are MNHNS and SASEGT.

V gene TRBV4-2 combines with J gene TRBJ2-3; TRBD1 aligns across 9 bases. Germline assignment: CDR1 LGHNA and CDR2 YNFKEQ. The J segment lost 4 bases and the V segment lost 2 bases, leaving 7 bases of the junction unmatched. This CDR3 comprises 16 residues. The DNA of the CDR3 is TGTGCCAGCAGCCAAAGGGGGGGACAGGGCTCAGATACGCAGTATTTT. It translates to CASSQRGGQGSDTQYF.

This sequence joins TRBV25-1 and TRBJ2-5, with TRBD1 identical over 11 bases. The V and J ends lost 6 bases and 6 bases, in that order; junction bases with no gene match: 6. Per germline, CDR1 MGHDK and CDR2 SYGVNS. CDR3 length equals 14 residues. CDR3 loop: CASSRTGGLKTQYF. The CDR3, as DNA: TGTGCCAGCAGCCGGACAGGGGGCTTGAAGACCCAGTACTTC.

The rearrangement links TRBV11-2 to TRBJ2-5; D is undetermined. CDR3 length: 16 amino acids. Germline V CDR1 and CDR2: SGHAT, FQNNGV. Trimming cost V 4 bases and J 4 bases, with 19 bases left between them. The CDR3 sequence: CASSSQRARDIETQYF. Written as DNA, the CDR3 is TGTGCCAGCAGCTCCCAACGAGCCCGCGACATAGAGACCCAGTACTTC.